This entry describes one TCR beta chain. Its matching antigen is unknown. Two oligonucleotides, mixed equimolar, formed the beta constant-region primer covering TRBC1 and TRBC2. Nested alpha and beta constant-region primers with the SP2 primer drove four PCR rounds on ligated cDNA. TCRdb re-called the UMI-ligation and nested PCR reads through MiXCR, storing one row per CDR3 protein. The profile covers over 80,000 distinct CDR3 sequences, with roughly 10% appearing a single time and approximately 0.14% taken by the ten largest. Cells stained for CD3, CD4, CD8, CD45RA, CD27 and viability were sorted into four CD45RA/CD27 subsets. This sample stems from a study of naive and memory T cell subsets. V lost 5 bases and J lost 3; bases outside the gene matches: 10. The germline V gene encodes CDR1 MNHEY and CDR2 SMNVEV (reference sequence). The CDR3 runs 17 residues. Study-level points and caveats: Expression changes during T cell differentiation may affect RNA-based TCR counts. Naive and memory subsets had different power law exponents for TCR abundance. Possibly reflecting memory cells re-expressing CD45RA, a few larger clonotypes occurred in naive repertoires, especially CD8. No ground truth validated the naive and memory repertoire findings.

The TCR originated in a human donor in good health. Sequencing was done on a sample of naive CD4+ T cells from blood. This chain connects TRBV27 to TRBJ2-3; 11 positions match TRBD2. CDR3 bases: TGTGCCAGCAGTGCCTTTAGCGGGGGGGCGGATACAGATACGCAGTATTTT. This codes for CASSAFSGGADTDTQYF.